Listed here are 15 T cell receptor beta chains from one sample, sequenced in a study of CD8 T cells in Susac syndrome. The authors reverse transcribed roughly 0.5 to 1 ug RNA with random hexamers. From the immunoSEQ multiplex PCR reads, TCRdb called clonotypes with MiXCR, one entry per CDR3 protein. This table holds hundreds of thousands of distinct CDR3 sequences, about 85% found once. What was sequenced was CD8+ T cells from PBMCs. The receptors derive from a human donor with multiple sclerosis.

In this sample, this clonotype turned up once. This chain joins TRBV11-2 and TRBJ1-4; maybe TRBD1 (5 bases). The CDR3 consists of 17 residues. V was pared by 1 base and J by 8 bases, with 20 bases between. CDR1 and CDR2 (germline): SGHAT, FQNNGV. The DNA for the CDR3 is TGTGCCAGCAGCTTAGGGGACTGGACGTCCTGGGGGGAAAAACTGTTTTTT. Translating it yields CASSLGDWTSWGEKLFF. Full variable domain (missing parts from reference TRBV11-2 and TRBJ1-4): EAGVAQSPRYKIIEKRQSVAFWCNPISGHATLYWYQQILGQGPKLLIQFQNNGVVDDSQLPKDRFSAERLKGVDSTLKIQPAKLEDSAVYLCASSLGDWTSWGEKLFFGSGTQLSVL.

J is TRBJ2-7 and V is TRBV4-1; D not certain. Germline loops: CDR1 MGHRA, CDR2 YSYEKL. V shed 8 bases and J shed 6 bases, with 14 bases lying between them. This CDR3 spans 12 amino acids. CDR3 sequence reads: CASADLFGEQYF. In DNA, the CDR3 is TGCGCCAGCGCGGACCTTTTTGGCGAGCAGTACTTC.

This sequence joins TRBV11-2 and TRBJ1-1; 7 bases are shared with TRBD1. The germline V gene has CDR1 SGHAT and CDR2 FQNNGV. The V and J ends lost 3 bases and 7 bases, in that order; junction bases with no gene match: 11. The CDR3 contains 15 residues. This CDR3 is CASSFKVPGGDEAFF. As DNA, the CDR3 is TGTGCCAGCAGCTTTAAAGTTCCAGGGGGTGATGAAGCTTTCTTT.

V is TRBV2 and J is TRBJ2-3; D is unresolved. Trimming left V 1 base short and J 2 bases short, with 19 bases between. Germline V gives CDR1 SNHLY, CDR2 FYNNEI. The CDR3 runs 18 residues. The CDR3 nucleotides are TGTGCCAGCAGTGAAGGGGTCGTAGCTCCAGGACCCACAGATACGCAGTATTTT. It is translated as CASSEGVVAPGPTDTQYF.

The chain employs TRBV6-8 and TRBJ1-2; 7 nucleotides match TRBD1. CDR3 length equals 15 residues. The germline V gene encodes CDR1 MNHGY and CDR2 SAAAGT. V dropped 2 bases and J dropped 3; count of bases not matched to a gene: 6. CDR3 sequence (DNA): TGTGCCAGCAGTTACCCACGACAGGGTCACTATGGCTACACCTTC. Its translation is CASSYPRQGHYGYTF.

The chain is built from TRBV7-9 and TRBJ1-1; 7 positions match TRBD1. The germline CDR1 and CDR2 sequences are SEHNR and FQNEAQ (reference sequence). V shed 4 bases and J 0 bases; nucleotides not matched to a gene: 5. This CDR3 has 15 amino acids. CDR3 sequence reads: CASSSTTGMNTEAFF. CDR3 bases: TGTGCCAGCAGCTCTACGACAGGGATGAACACTGAAGCTTTCTTT.

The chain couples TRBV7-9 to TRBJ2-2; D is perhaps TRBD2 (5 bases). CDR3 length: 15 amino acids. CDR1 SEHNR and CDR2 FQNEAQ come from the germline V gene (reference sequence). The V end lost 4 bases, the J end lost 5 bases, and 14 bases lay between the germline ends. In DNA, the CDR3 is TGTGCCAGCAGCTCAATCACTAGTACTACCGGGGAGCTGTTTTTT. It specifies CASSSITSTTGELFF. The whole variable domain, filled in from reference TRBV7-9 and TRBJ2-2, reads DTGVSQNPRHKITKRGQNVTFRCDPISEHNRLYWYRQTLGQGPEFLTYFQNEAQLEKSRLLSDRFSAERPKGSFSTLEIQRTEQGDSAMYLCASSSITSTTGELFFGEGSRLTVL.

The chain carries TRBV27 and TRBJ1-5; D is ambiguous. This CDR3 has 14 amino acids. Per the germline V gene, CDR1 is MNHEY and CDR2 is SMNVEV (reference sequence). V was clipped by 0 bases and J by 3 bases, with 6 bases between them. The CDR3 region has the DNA TGTGCCAGCAGTTTATCCGTCCCCAATCAGCCCCAGCATTTT. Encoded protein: CASSLSVPNQPQHF.

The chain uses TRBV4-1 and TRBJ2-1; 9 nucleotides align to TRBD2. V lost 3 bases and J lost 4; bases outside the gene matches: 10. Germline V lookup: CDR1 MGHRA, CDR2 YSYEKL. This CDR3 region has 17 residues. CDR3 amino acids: CASSQYFPLAGYNEQFF. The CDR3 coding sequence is TGCGCCAGCAGCCAGTATTTCCCTCTAGCGGGGTACAATGAGCAGTTCTTC.

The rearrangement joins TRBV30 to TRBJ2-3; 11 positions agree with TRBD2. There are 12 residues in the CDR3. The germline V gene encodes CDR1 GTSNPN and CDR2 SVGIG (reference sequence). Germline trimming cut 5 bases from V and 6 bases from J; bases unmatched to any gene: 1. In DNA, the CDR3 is TGTGCCTGGGCTAGCGGGGGGGATACGCAGTATTTT. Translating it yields CAWASGGDTQYF. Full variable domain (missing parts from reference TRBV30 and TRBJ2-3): SQTIHQWPATLVQPVGSPLSLECTVEGTSNPNLYWYRQAAGRGLQLLFYSVGIGQISSEVPQNLSASRPQDRQFILSSKKLLLSDSGFYLCAWASGGDTQYFGPGTRLTVL.

CDR3 amino acids: CASSHPPRGKKLGYNYNQPQHF. The CDR3 DNA follows: TGTGCCAGCAGCCACCCCCCCAGGGGGAAAAAGCTCGGTTATAATTACAATCAGCCCCAGCATTTT. V and J are TRBV14 and TRBJ1-5, with 7 bases that match TRBD1. Germline V gene data show CDR1 as SGHDN and CDR2 as FVKESK. V lost 3 bases to trimming and J lost 3 bases; unmatched junction nucleotides: 26. CDR3 length: 22 amino acids.

The CDR3 is CASSQSGGGEYQPQHF. CDR3 DNA: TGCGCCAGCAGTCAATCGGGGGGAGGAGAGTATCAGCCCCAGCATTTT. The chain employs TRBV23-1 and TRBJ1-5, with a possible D match to TRBD1 (5 bases). TRBV23-1 falls under the ORF class, with uncertain function. This CDR3 spans 16 amino acids. Trimming shortened V by 0 bases and J by 5 bases, and 14 bases separated the two germline ends.

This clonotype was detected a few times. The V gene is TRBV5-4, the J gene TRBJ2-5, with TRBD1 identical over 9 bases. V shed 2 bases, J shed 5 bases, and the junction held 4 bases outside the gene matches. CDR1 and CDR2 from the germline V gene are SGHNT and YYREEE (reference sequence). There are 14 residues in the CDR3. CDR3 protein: CASSFTGGGETQYF. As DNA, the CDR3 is TGTGCCAGCAGCTTTACAGGGGGCGGTGAGACCCAGTACTTC.

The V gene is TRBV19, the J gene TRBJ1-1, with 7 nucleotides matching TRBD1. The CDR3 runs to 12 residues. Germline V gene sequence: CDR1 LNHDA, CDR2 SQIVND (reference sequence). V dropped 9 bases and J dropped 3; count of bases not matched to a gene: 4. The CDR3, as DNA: TGTGCCAGCGACAGGGATGACACTGAAGCTTTCTTT. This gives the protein CASDRDDTEAFF.

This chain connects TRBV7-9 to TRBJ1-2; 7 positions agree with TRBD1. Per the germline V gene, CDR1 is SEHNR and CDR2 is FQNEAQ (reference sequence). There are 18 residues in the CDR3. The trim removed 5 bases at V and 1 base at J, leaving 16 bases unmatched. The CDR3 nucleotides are TGTGCCAGCAGCCCGTCAGAGGGGGCCACAGGGGTTAACTATGGCTACACCTTC. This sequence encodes CASSPSEGATGVNYGYTF.